The present TCR beta chain was sequenced within a study of CD8 T cells in ankylosing spondylitis. General observations from the study: Characteristic of ankylosing spondylitis blood, it appeared, was a TCR beta motif comprising eight highly homologous variants. Disease-linked clones reportedly concentrated significantly in matched ankylosing spondylitis synovial fluid.

This clonotype was found many times. Its matching antigen is unknown. This CDR3 spans 13 amino acids. Trimming removed 8 bases from V and 5 bases from J; junction bases left unmatched: 6. The germline V gene has CDR1 ENHRY and CDR2 SYGVKD. Quantitative molecular-barcoded 5'-RACE generated the TCR beta libraries. TCRdb re-called the 5' RACE reads with MiXCR, one entry per CDR3 protein. The table has fewer than 250,000 distinct CDR3 sequences, roughly 10% seen once. The TCR sequence derives from a male donor with ankylosing spondylitis or in good health (not recorded which). Source material: blood, either unsorted or a sorted T cell fraction (not recorded which). This chain links TRBV10-3 with TRBJ2-1; 7 bases agree with TRBD2. CDR3 in DNA: TGTGCCATCCGAGGCAGCGGGAACAATGAGCAGTTCTTC. Translation: CAIRGSGNNEQFF.